This T cell receptor beta chain comes out of a study of CD8 T cells in ankylosing spondylitis. By quantitative 5'-RACE with molecular barcodes, the TCR beta libraries were made. TCRdb called the 5' RACE reads again in MiXCR, with one record for every CDR3 protein. This sample has approximately 240,000 distinct CDR3 sequences; 24% occur once, and the top ten carry roughly 0.67%. This clonotype was counted many times. Its antigen is as yet unknown. With 2 bases removed from V and 2 bases from J, the gap between germline ends came to 19 bases. The germline V gene encodes CDR1 MNHEY and CDR2 SVGAGI. This CDR3 region has 18 residues. Study-wide findings and caveats: Typical of ankylosing spondylitis blood, it appeared, was a TCR beta motif of roughly eight highly homologous variants. Matched synovial fluid from ankylosing spondylitis patients was reported to be enriched for disease-linked clones.

This clonotype was sampled from a male donor with ankylosing spondylitis or in good health (not recorded which). The sequenced sample consisted of blood, either unsorted or a sorted T cell fraction (not recorded which). The J gene is TRBJ1-5, the V gene TRBV6-5; weak D call: TRBD1 (5 bases). The CDR3 here is CASSYPQGTQGGNQPQHF. The CDR3, as DNA: TGTGCCAGCAGTTACCCGCAGGGAACCCAGGGCGGCAATCAGCCCCAGCATTTT.